Below are 19 T cell receptor beta chains sequenced from a single sample in a study of blood T cells in healthy people across ages. With a J-beta primer mix and a sample-barcoded 5' primer, a second PCR ran about 7 to 11 cycles. TCRdb reprocessed the 5' RACE reads with MiXCR, giving one entry per CDR3 protein. The top ten hold around 18% of the sample, which has roughly 570,000 distinct CDR3 sequences, 25% to 30% seen once. Sequencing used blood. These TCRs come from a woman aged 65 to 85 in good health.

The gene calls are TRBV2 and TRBJ1-4; D unresolved. Germline CDR1 reads SNHLY; CDR2 reads FYNNEI. The CDR3 is made up of 13 amino acids. The V and J ends lost 9 bases and 6 bases respectively, with 14 bases between them. CDR3 sequence reads: CASTSEIDEKLFF. The CDR3 nucleotides are TGTGCCAGTACCTCTGAGATTGATGAAAAACTGTTTTTT.

As for this clonotype: At one end, the junction sequence differs from germline, possibly due to a read error. The gene calls are TRBV25-1 and TRBJ2-1, with D uncertain. CDR1 is MGHDK, CDR2 SYGVNS, per germline. The CDR3 consists of 13 residues. The chain's CDR3 is CASSEPSRFQLIF. DNA for the CDR3: TGTGCCAGCAGTGAACCTTCACGGTTCCAACTCATCTTC. The variable domain in full, with the rest retrieved from reference TRBV25-1 and TRBJ2-1, is EADIYQTPRYLVIGTGKKITLECSQTMGHDKMYWYQQDPGMELHLIHYSYGVNSTEKGDLSSESTVSRIRTEHFPLTLESARPSHTSQYLCASSEPSRFQLIFGPGTRLTVL.

This clonotype was found a few times. J is TRBJ1-1 and V is TRBV12-3 or TRBV12-4; D is unclear. The CDR3 loop spans 14 amino acids. Trimming removed 3 bases at V and 1 base at J, with 9 bases between. CDR3: CASSFNGENTEAFF. CDR3 DNA: TGTGCCAGCAGTTTCAACGGCGAGAACACTGAAGCTTTCTTT.

CDR3 region: CASSVRGVGYGYTF. The CDR3 coding sequence is TGTGCCAGCAGCGTTAGGGGTGTTGGGTATGGCTACACCTTC. This chain joins TRBV6-1 and TRBJ1-2, with D possibly TRBD1 on 5 matching bases. The germline V and J ends were trimmed by 6 bases and 5 bases, with 16 bases remaining between them. The CDR3 spans 14 residues. The germline CDR1 and CDR2 sequences are MNHNS and SASEGT.

This clonotype was counted between two and nine times. This rearrangement joins TRBV7-9 to TRBJ1-4, with a possible D match to TRBD1 (5 bases). Per the germline V gene, CDR1 is SEHNR and CDR2 is FQNEAQ (reference sequence). V lost 5 bases, J lost 2 bases, and 15 bases lay in between. This CDR3 has 16 amino acids. This CDR3 is CASSPPPGRTNEKLFF. CDR3 sequence (DNA): TGTGCCAGCAGCCCCCCTCCAGGGAGGACTAATGAAAAACTGTTTTTT.

This clonotype was recorded a few times. The chain employs TRBV6-6 and TRBJ2-7, with D hard to call. The V gene's germline CDR1 is MNHNY and CDR2 SVGAGI (reference sequence). Trimming stripped 5 bases from V and 6 bases from J, with 17 bases between. CDR3 length: 14 amino acids. DNA for the CDR3: TGTGCCAGCAGTAATAGGGCCCCATCGAGCGAGCAGTACTTC. Encoded protein: CASSNRAPSSEQYF.

This sequence joins TRBV7-6 and TRBJ2-5, with 10 positions matching TRBD2. After removal of 3 bases from V and 4 bases from J, the junction contained 11 bases not matched to a gene. The CDR3 is 17 amino acids. Germline CDR1 and CDR2: SGHVS and FNYEAQ. The CDR3 sequence: CASSFDPERGGGETQYF. CDR3 in DNA: TGTGCCAGCAGCTTTGACCCAGAGCGGGGGGGAGGAGAGACCCAGTACTTC.

J is TRBJ2-3 and V is TRBV7-2; 7 bases line up with TRBD2. The CDR3 contains 16 residues. The V segment lost 3 bases and the J segment 0 bases; nucleotides outside the gene matches: 6. The germline V gene encodes CDR1 SGHTA and CDR2 FQGNSA. Written as DNA, the CDR3 is TGTGCCAGCAGCTTGGTGGCGGGAGCTAGCACAGATACGCAGTATTTT. It specifies CASSLVAGASTDTQYF.

The sample holds one count of this clonotype. The chain joins TRBV28 to TRBJ2-1; 14 bases agree with TRBD2. Trimming at V came to 3 bases and at J to 8 bases, leaving 6 bases not matched to a gene. From germline, CDR1 is MDHEN and CDR2 SYDVKM. The CDR3 runs 16 residues. The CDR3 coding sequence is TGTGCCAGCAGTTTGGGTGGGACTAGCGGGGGATATGAGCAGTTCTTC. It yields the protein CASSLGGTSGGYEQFF.

This clonotype was picked up many times. The V and J genes are TRBV3-1 and TRBJ2-1; D gene unclear. The J call may be incorrect, as the DNA end agrees better with TRBJ2-7. The germline gives CDR1 LGHDT, CDR2 YNNKEL (reference sequence). This CDR3 comprises 14 residues. CDR3 protein: CASSQDPLWGEQYF. The CDR3 coding sequence is TGTGCCAGCAGCCAAGATCCCCTCTGGGGAGAGCAGTACTTC.

V gene TRBV4-1 combines with J gene TRBJ1-6; no clear D. V was pared by 2 bases and J by 3 bases, with 17 bases between. The CDR3 spans 18 residues. Germline V lookup: CDR1 MGHRA, CDR2 YSYEKL. For the CDR3, the DNA is TGCGCCAGCAGCCAACCTACAGTCGGCGGAGGCTATAATTCACCCCTCCACTTT. Protein sequence: CASSQPTVGGGYNSPLHF.

This clonotype has just a few counts. Its ends do not fully match the called genes, so a read error is possible. V is TRBV7-9 and J is TRBJ1-4; 9 bases match TRBD1. The CDR3 spans 15 residues. Germline lookup yields CDR1 SEHNR and CDR2 FQNEAQ (reference sequence). DNA for the CDR3: TGTGCCAGCAGCCCCGGGACAGGGATTAATGAAAGACTGTTTTTT. Translated: CASSPGTGINERLFF.

The chain employs TRBV7-2 and TRBJ2-4; D is undetermined. The CDR3 is made up of 16 amino acids. V shed 3 bases and J shed 0 bases, with 12 bases lying between them. CDR1 is SGHTA and CDR2 is FQGNSA in the germline V gene. Here the CDR3 reads CASSLSGDVAKNIQYF. The DNA for the CDR3 is TGTGCCAGCAGCTTGTCAGGCGATGTAGCCAAAAACATTCAGTACTTC. Together with reference TRBV7-2 and TRBJ2-4, the CDR3 gives the full variable domain: GAGVSQSPSNKVTEKGKDVELRCDPISGHTALYWYRQSLGQGLEFLIYFQGNSAPDKSGLPSDRFSAERTGGSVSTLTIQRTQQEDSAVYLCASSLSGDVAKNIQYFGAGTRLSVL.

This clonotype was found once. The chain employs TRBV5-1 and TRBJ2-1, with TRBD2 identical over 11 bases. The CDR3 is 13 amino acids. The trim removed 2 bases at V and 9 bases at J, leaving 1 base unmatched. Germline V CDR1 and CDR2: SGHRS, YFSETQ. The CDR3 nucleotides read TGCGCCAGCAGCTTTAGCGGGGGGGTTGAGCAGTTCTTC. It is translated as CASSFSGGVEQFF.

The J gene is TRBJ1-3, the V gene TRBV20-1; D gene uncertain. CDR3 length: 14 amino acids. Germline V gene sequence: CDR1 DFQATT, CDR2 SNEGSKA (reference sequence). Between the trimmed V and J ends, which lost 1 base and 0 bases, there was a span of 7 bases. CDR3 coding DNA: TGCAGTGCTAGAGTACAAATCTCTGGAAACACCATATATTTT. It is translated as CSARVQISGNTIYF.

This clonotype was detected only a few times. V and J are TRBV20-1 and TRBJ2-3; 9 bases match TRBD2. After removal of 4 bases from V and 7 bases from J, the junction contained 3 bases not matched to a gene. CDR3 size: 12 residues. Germline lookup yields CDR1 DFQATT and CDR2 SNEGSKA (reference sequence). CDR3 sequence: CSAKTSGYTQYF. The CDR3 DNA reads as TGCAGTGCTAAGACTAGCGGCTATACGCAGTATTTT.

This clonotype occurred a few times. The chain couples TRBV25-1 to TRBJ2-5; tentatively, D is TRBD1 (6 bases). The J call is doubtful: the DNA matches TRBJ2-7 better. The CDR3 has 13 amino acids. Germline V lookup: CDR1 MGHDK, CDR2 SYGVNS. CDR3 loop: CASRRDTNYEQYF. The CDR3 coding sequence is TGTGCCAGCAGAAGGGACACTAACTACGAGCAGTACTTC.

This sequence joins TRBV21-1 and TRBJ2-4; TRBD1 is the table's D call and was not checked against the DNA. TRBV21-1 has pseudogene status. The CDR3 covers 20 residues. CDR3 DNA sequence: TGCGCCAGCAGCAAAGATGATTCGGGTGTGCAGGGTAGAGCCAAAAACATTCAGTACTTC. Translation gives CASSKDDSGVQGRAKNIQYF.

This clonotype was seen a few times. This chain uses TRBV7-9 with TRBJ1-1, with D hard to call. V was clipped by 5 bases and J by 1 base, with 14 bases between them. There are 15 residues in the CDR3. CDR1 is SEHNR and CDR2 is FQNEAQ in the germline V gene (reference sequence). As DNA, the CDR3 is TGTGCCAGCAGCGTTGGTGACACAACGAACACTGAAGCTTTCTTT. This translates into CASSVGDTTNTEAFF.